This entry lists 24 T cell receptor beta chains sequenced from one sample in a study of T cell responses to AZD1222 COVID-19 vaccine. Clones were read by immunoSEQ multiplex PCR, and TCRdb kept only the in-frame ones, dropping some. The table has 140,000 to 150,000 clones, about nine tenths seen once. This specimen consisted of peripheral blood, obtained on day 0 of AZD1222 vaccination. The source is an adult in good health.

V gene TRBV27 combines with J gene TRBJ2-1; a weak D match, TRBD1 (5 bases). The CDR3 contains 14 residues. Trimming left V 3 bases short and J 9 bases short, with 15 bases between. Germline CDR1 and CDR2: MNHEY and SMNVEV (reference sequence). The CDR3 spells CASSFSQGSSEQFF. In DNA, the CDR3 is TGTGCCAGCAGTTTCAGCCAGGGCAGTAGTGAGCAGTTCTTC.

The V call is TRBV7-8, the J call TRBJ1-2; a weak D match, TRBD1 (5 bases). The CDR3 totals 13 residues. Trimming cost V 5 bases and J 5 bases, with 12 bases left between them. Looked up from germline, CDR1 is SGHVS and CDR2 is FQNEAQ. CDR3 DNA: TGTGCCAGCAGCCTTACTGGGGGGTATGGCTACACCTTC. It specifies CASSLTGGYGYTF.

The chain has TRBV24-1 and TRBJ2-7; no firm D call. CDR1 is KGHDR and CDR2 is SFDVKD in the germline V gene. This CDR3 region has 12 residues. Trimming stripped 1 base from V and 5 bases from J, with 5 bases between. The DNA for the CDR3 is TGTGCCACCAGTGATTTTAGAAACGAGCAGTACTTC. Its translation: CATSDFRNEQYF.

The gene calls are TRBV7-3 and TRBJ2-2, with TRBD2 identical over 7 bases. The V segment lost 2 bases and the J segment 6 bases; nucleotides outside the gene matches: 9. The CDR3 covers 16 residues. In germline, CDR1 is SGHTA, CDR2 FQGTGA. The CDR3 reads CASSLFRPGLAGELFF. CDR3 in DNA: TGTGCCAGCAGCTTATTCCGCCCAGGACTAGCCGGGGAGCTGTTTTTT.

V is TRBV29-1 and J is TRBJ1-1; D is undetermined. This CDR3 region has 10 residues. Between the trimmed V and J ends, which lost 4 bases and 4 bases, there was a span of 4 bases. Per germline, CDR1 SQVTM and CDR2 ANQGSEA. Written as DNA, the CDR3 is TGCAGCGTTGGTGGCACTGAAGCTTTCTTT. This translates into CSVGGTEAFF.

V usage is TRBV7-8 and J usage is TRBJ2-7; 7 nucleotides align to TRBD1. Germline V lookup: CDR1 SGHVS, CDR2 FQNEAQ. The CDR3 spans 16 residues. The ends lost 0 bases at V and 4 bases at J; junction bases unmatched: 9. CDR3 amino acids: CASSLAGTANTYEQYF. CDR3 coding DNA: TGTGCCAGCAGCTTAGCCGGGACAGCGAATACATACGAGCAGTACTTC.

The J gene is TRBJ2-3, the V gene TRBV18, with D perhaps matching TRBD1 (6 bases). Trimming stripped 4 bases from V and 5 bases from J, with 10 bases between. Per germline, CDR1 KGHSH and CDR2 LQKENI. The CDR3 length is 13 residues. CDR3 nucleotide sequence: TGTGCCAGCTCACTCCAGGGGCTAGATACGCAGTATTTT. Its protein product is CASSLQGLDTQYF.

The rearrangement uses TRBV6-1 and TRBJ2-7, with 9 bases lining up with TRBD1. The CDR3 contains 14 residues. The germline V gene has CDR1 MNHNS and CDR2 SASEGT. The trim removed 3 bases at V and 2 bases at J, leaving 2 bases unmatched. The CDR3 bases are TGTGCCAGCAGTGAGGACAGGGGTACCTACGAGCAGTACTTC. It codes for CASSEDRGTYEQYF.

This clone was recorded once. The chain has TRBV27 and TRBJ1-5, with D perhaps matching TRBD1 (5 bases). Between the trimmed V and J ends, which lost 6 bases and 6 bases, there was a span of 15 bases. The CDR3 runs 14 residues. Looked up from germline, CDR1 is MNHEY and CDR2 is SMNVEV (reference sequence). This chain's CDR3 is CASSGNYGAQPQHF. The CDR3, as DNA: TGTGCCAGCAGCGGAAACTACGGGGCTCAGCCCCAGCATTTT.

This clone was counted at least ten times. The chain recombines TRBV5-4 with TRBJ2-1; D unresolved. The germline CDR1 and CDR2 sequences are SGHNT and YYREEE (reference sequence). This CDR3 comprises 13 residues. V was pared by 4 bases and J by 6 bases, with 11 bases between. Written as DNA, the CDR3 is TGTGCCAGCAGCCCCCGGCCCAGCAATGAGCAGTTCTTC. Residues: CASSPRPSNEQFF.

V is TRBV7-2 and J is TRBJ2-5; 7 nucleotides align to TRBD2. V trimming: 5 bases; J trimming: 2 bases; junction bases outside the gene matches: 8. Per germline, CDR1 SGHTA and CDR2 FQGNSA. CDR3 length equals 15 residues. The CDR3 coding sequence is TGTGCCAGCAGCCAACGCCCCGGGAGGCAAGAGACCCAGTACTTC. The encoded protein is CASSQRPGRQETQYF.

The chain couples TRBV12-5 to TRBJ1-5; D not resolved. Germline V lookup: CDR1 LGHNT, CDR2 FRNRAP. Trimming shortened V by 6 bases and J by 9 bases, and 18 bases separated the two germline ends. The CDR3 extends over 14 amino acids. This CDR3 reads CASGHLGLGRPQHF. For the CDR3, the DNA is TGTGCTAGTGGCCACCTTGGTCTTGGTAGGCCCCAGCATTTT. The variable domain in full, with the rest retrieved from reference TRBV12-5 and TRBJ1-5, is DARVTQTPRHKVTEMGQEVTMRCQPILGHNTVFWYRQTMMQGLELLAYFRNRAPLDDSGMPKDRFSAEMPDATLATLKIQPSEPRDSAVYFCASGHLGLGRPQHFGDGTRLSIL.

The V and J genes are TRBV6-2 or TRBV6-3 and TRBJ2-2; the match to TRBD2 covers 13 bases. V shed 0 bases and J 6 bases; nucleotides not matched to a gene: 4. The CDR3 length is 17 residues. Germline lookup yields CDR1 MNHEY and CDR2 SVGEGT. The CDR3, as DNA: TGTGCCAGCAGTTACTCGAAGACTAGCGGGAGGTCCGGGGAGCTGTTTTTT. Its translation: CASSYSKTSGRSGELFF.

This chain links TRBV11-3 with TRBJ2-3, with unresolved D. The CDR3 sequence is 13 residues long. CDR1 and CDR2 (germline): SGHNT, YENEEA. V lost 5 bases to trimming and J lost 7 bases, with 13 bases between them. The chain's CDR3 is CASSTTSTNTQYF. CDR3 bases: TGTGCCAGCAGCACAACGTCCACTAATACGCAGTATTTT.

Points on this clone: Other DNA sequences in this specimen translate into the identical CDR3. The chain recombines TRBV6-2 or TRBV6-3 with TRBJ2-2; D not resolved. The V end lost 2 bases, the J end lost 3 bases, and 4 bases lay between the germline ends. The CDR3 consists of 13 residues. CDR1 MNHEY and CDR2 SVGEGT come from the germline V gene. CDR3 in amino acids: CASSYRDTGELFF. CDR3 nucleotides: TGTGCCAGCAGTTACCGGGACACCGGGGAGCTGTTTTTT.

This rearrangement joins TRBV3-1 (or the pseudogene TRBV3-2) to TRBJ1-5, with TRBD1 matching 8 bases. This CDR3 spans 16 amino acids. Trimming removed 5 bases from V and 2 bases from J; junction bases left unmatched: 8. The V gene's germline CDR1 is LGHDT and CDR2 YNNKEL (reference sequence). This CDR3 reads CASSSSGQGRNQPQHF. The DNA for the CDR3 is TGTGCCAGCAGCTCCTCCGGACAGGGCCGCAATCAGCCCCAGCATTTT.

V is TRBV5-1 and J is TRBJ1-6; tentatively, D is TRBD1 (6 bases). Germline CDR1 and CDR2: SGHRS and YFSETQ. V was cut by 3 bases and J by 7 bases, with 8 bases left in between. The CDR3 totals 13 residues. The CDR3 DNA reads TGCGCCAGCAGCTCCAGGGGAAATTCACCCCTCCACTTT. Protein: CASSSRGNSPLHF.

The chain links TRBV19 to TRBJ2-2, with D maybe TRBD2 (6 bases). Trimming removed 7 bases at V and 6 bases at J, with 15 bases between. Germline V gives CDR1 LNHDA, CDR2 SQIVND (reference sequence). The CDR3 covers 14 residues. CDR3 region: CASTAGQGAGELFF. DNA for the CDR3: TGTGCCAGTACGGCGGGGCAGGGCGCCGGGGAGCTGTTTTTT. Full variable domain (remainder filled in from reference TRBV19 and TRBJ2-2): DGGITQSPKYLFRKEGQNVTLSCEQNLNHDAMYWYRQDPGQGLRLIYYSQIVNDFQKGDIAEGYSVSREKKESFPLTVTSAQKNPTAFYLCASTAGQGAGELFFGEGSRLTVL.

DNA of the CDR3: TGTGCCAGCAGTGGCGTAGCGGGACATGGGACCGGGGAGCTGTTTTTT. Amino acids: CASSGVAGHGTGELFF. This rearrangement joins TRBV6-4 to TRBJ2-2; 8 bases map to TRBD2. The trim removed 4 bases at V and 5 bases at J, leaving 9 bases unmatched. CDR3 length: 16 residues. Germline CDR1 reads MRHNA; CDR2 reads SNTAGT.

The CDR3 loop reads CASNFSAVTEAFF. CDR3 sequence (DNA): TGTGCCAGCAACTTTTCGGCGGTCACTGAAGCTTTCTTT. V usage is TRBV7-3 and J usage is TRBJ1-1; D gene unclear. CDR3 length: 13 residues. Germline loops: CDR1 SGHTA, CDR2 FQGTGA. V was shortened by 7 bases and J by 4 bases, with 13 bases between the two germline ends.

The chain employs TRBV7-2 and TRBJ2-3; TRBD2 aligns across 7 bases. The trim removed 1 base at V and 4 bases at J, leaving 14 bases unmatched. The CDR3 is 18 amino acids. The germline V gene has CDR1 SGHTA and CDR2 FQGNSA. CDR3 nucleotide sequence: TGTGCCAGCAGCTTAGGGGAGTGGGCGGGAGATACCGCAGATACGCAGTATTTT. Encoded protein: CASSLGEWAGDTADTQYF.

This clone is a singleton in its sample. The chain carries TRBV24-1 and TRBJ2-2, with a weak D call TRBD1 (6 bases). The ends were cut back, 3 bases at V and 6 bases at J, with 16 bases in the middle. Germline assignment: CDR1 KGHDR and CDR2 SFDVKD. The CDR3 has 16 residues. CDR3 loop: CATSDPLQGNPGELFF. The CDR3 DNA is TGTGCCACCAGTGATCCTCTACAGGGTAACCCCGGGGAGCTGTTTTTT.

In this sample, this clone turned up once. The chain carries TRBV6-6 and TRBJ2-4; TRBD2 matches at 10 bases. V lost 0 bases, J lost 6 bases, and 5 bases stayed unmatched. This CDR3 is built from 16 residues. Germline assignment: CDR1 MNHNY and CDR2 SVGAGI (reference sequence). In DNA form, the CDR3 reads TGTGCCAGCAGTTACTCGAGCGGGAGGGCAGGAAACATTCAGTACTTC. It translates to CASSYSSGRAGNIQYF.

The V gene is TRBV5-1, the J gene TRBJ2-1; TRBD2 aligns across 11 bases. This CDR3 is 15 amino acids long. Trimming at V came to 3 bases and at J to 7 bases, leaving 6 bases not matched to a gene. Germline loops: CDR1 SGHRS, CDR2 YFSETQ. The chain's CDR3 is CASSSLAGGRNEQFF. CDR3 nucleotides: TGCGCCAGCAGCTCCCTAGCGGGAGGTAGGAATGAGCAGTTCTTC.